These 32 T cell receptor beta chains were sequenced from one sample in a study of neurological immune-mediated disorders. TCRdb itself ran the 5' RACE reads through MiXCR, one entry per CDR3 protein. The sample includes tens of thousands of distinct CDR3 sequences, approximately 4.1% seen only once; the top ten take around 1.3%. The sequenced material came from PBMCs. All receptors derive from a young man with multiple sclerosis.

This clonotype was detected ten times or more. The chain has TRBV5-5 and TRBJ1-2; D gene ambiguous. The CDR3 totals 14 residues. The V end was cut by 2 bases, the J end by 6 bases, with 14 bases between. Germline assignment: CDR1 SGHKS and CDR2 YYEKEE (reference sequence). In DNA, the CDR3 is TGTGCCAGCAGCTTTTTCGACCCTGGAGATGGCTACACCTTC. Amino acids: CASSFFDPGDGYTF.

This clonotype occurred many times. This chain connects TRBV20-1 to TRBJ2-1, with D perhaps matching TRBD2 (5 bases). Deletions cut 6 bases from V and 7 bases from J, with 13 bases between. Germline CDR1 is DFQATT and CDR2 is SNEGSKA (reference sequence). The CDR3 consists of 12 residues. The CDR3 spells CSATDGGNEQFF. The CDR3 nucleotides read TGCAGTGCGACGGACGGAGGAAATGAGCAGTTCTTC.

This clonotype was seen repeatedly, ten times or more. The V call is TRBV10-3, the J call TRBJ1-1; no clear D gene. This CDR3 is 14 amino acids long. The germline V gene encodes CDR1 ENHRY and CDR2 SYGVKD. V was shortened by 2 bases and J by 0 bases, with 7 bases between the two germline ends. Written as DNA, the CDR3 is TGTGCCATCAGTGAGGGACTCCTGAACACTGAAGCTTTCTTT. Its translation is CAISEGLLNTEAFF.

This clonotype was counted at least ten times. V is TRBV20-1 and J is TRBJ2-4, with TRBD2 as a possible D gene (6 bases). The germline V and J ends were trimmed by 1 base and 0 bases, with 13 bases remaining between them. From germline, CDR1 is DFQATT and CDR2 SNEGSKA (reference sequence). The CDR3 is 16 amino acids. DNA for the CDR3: TGCAGTGCTAGAGTTGGCAGGGACTTAGCCAAAAACATTCAGTACTTC. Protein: CSARVGRDLAKNIQYF.

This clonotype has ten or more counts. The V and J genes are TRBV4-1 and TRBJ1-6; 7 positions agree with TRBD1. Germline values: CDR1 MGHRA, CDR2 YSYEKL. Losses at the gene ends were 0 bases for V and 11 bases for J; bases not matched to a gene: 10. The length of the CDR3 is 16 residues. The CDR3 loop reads CASSQDTRGPGTPLHF. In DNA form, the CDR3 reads TGCGCCAGCAGCCAAGATACGAGGGGGCCTGGAACACCCCTCCACTTT.

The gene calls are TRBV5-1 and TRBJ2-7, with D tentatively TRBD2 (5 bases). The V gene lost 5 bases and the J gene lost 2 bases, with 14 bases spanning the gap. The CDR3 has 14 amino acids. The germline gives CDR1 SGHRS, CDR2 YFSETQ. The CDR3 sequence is CASRRGKNAYEQYF. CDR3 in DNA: TGCGCCAGCAGAAGAGGGAAAAACGCCTACGAGCAGTACTTC.

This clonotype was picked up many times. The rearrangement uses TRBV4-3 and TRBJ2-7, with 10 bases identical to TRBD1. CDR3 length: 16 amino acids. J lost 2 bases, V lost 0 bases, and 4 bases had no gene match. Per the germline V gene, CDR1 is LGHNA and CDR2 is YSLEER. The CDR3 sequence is CASSQDRGQGTYEQYF. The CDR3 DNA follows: TGCGCCAGCAGCCAAGATAGGGGACAGGGGACCTACGAGCAGTACTTC.

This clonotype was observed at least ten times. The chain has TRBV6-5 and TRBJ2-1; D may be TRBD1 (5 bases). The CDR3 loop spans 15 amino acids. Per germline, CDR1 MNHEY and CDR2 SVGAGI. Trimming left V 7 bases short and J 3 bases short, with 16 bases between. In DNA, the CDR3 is TGTGCCAGCACCCCAAGGGGCCCAGGCTACAATGAGCAGTTCTTC. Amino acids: CASTPRGPGYNEQFF.

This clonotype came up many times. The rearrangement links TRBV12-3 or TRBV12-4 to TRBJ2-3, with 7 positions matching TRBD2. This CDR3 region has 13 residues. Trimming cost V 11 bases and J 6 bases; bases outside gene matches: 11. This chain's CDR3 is CAGGESGSDTQYF. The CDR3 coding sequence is TGTGCCGGGGGGGAGTCGGGGTCCGATACGCAGTATTTT.

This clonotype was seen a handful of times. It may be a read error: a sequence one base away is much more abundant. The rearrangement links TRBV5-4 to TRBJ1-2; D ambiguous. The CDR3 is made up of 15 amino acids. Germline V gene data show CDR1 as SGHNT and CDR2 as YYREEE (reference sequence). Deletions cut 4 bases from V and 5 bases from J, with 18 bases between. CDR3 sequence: CASSPGQENVYGYTF. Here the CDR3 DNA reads TGTGCCAGCAGCCCGGGCCAGGAAAATGTGTATGGCTACACCTTC.

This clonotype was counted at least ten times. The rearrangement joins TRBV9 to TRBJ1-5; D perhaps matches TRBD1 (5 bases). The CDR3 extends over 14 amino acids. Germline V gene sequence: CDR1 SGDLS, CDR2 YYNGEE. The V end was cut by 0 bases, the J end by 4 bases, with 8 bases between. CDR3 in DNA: TGTGCCAGCAGCGTAGGACAGTTAAATCAGCCCCAGCATTTT. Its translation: CASSVGQLNQPQHF.

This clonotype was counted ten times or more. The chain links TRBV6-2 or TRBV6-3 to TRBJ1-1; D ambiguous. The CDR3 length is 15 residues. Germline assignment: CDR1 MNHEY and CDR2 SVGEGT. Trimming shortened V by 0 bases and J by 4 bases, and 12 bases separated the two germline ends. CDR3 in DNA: TGTGCCAGCAGTTACTCTGGGGAGCCCGGCACTGAAGCTTTCTTT. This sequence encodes CASSYSGEPGTEAFF.

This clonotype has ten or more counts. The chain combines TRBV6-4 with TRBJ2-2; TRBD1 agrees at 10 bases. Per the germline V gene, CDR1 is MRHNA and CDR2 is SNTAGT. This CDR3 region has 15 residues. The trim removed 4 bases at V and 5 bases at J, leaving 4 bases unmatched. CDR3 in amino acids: CASSAGTGETGELFF. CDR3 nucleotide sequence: TGTGCCAGCAGTGCCGGGACAGGGGAAACCGGGGAGCTGTTTTTT.

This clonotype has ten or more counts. Written as DNA, the CDR3 is TGCAGTGCTAGCCAGGGGGCTGGAGACGAGCAGTACTTC. The encoded protein is CSASQGAGDEQYF. This chain connects TRBV20-1 to TRBJ2-7; 8 bases align to TRBD1. J gave up 5 bases and V 3 bases, and 6 bases lay outside the gene matches. This CDR3 is 13 amino acids long. CDR1 and CDR2 from the germline V gene are DFQATT and SNEGSKA (reference sequence).

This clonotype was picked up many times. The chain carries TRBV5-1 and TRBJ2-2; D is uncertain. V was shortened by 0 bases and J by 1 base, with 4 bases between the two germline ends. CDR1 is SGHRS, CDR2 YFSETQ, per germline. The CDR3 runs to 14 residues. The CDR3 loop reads CASSLAENTGELFF. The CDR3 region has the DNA TGCGCCAGCAGCTTGGCCGAGAACACCGGGGAGCTGTTTTTT.

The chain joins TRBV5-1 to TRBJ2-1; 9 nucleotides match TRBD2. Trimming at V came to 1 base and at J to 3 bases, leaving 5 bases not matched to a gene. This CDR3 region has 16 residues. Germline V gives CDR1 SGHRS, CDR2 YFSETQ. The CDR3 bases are TGCGCCAGCAGCTTGACAGGACTAGCGAACTACAATGAGCAGTTCTTC. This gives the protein CASSLTGLANYNEQFF.

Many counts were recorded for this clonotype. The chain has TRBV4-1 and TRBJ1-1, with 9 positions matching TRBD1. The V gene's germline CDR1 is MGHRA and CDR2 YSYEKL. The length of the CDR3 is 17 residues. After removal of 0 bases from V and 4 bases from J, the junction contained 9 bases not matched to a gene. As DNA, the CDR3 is TGCGCCAGCAGCCAAGATCTGACAGGGGGAGCGGGCACTGAAGCTTTCTTT. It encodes CASSQDLTGGAGTEAFF.

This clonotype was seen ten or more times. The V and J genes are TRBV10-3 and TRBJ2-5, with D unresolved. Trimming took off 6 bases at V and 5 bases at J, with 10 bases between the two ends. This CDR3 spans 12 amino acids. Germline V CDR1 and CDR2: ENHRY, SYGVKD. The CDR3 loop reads CAISGTGETQYF. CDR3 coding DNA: TGTGCCATCAGCGGAACTGGTGAGACCCAGTACTTC.

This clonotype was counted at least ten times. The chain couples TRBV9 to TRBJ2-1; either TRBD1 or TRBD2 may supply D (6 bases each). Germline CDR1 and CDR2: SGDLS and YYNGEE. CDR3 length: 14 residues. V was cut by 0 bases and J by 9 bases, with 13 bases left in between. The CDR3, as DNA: TGTGCCAGCAGCGTAGATCGGGGGCAGGGTGAGCAGTTCTTC. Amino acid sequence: CASSVDRGQGEQFF.

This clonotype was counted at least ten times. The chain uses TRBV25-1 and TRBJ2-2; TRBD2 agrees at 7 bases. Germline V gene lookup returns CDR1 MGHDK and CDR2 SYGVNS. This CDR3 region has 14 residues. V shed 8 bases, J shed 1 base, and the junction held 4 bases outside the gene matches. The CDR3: CASVGGWNTGELFF. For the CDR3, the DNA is TGTGCCAGCGTGGGAGGGTGGAACACCGGGGAGCTGTTTTTT.

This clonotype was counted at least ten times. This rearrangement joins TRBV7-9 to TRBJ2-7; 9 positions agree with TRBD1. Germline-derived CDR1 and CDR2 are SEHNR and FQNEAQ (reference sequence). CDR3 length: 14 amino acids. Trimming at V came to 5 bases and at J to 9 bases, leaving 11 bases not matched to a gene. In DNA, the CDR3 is TGTGCCAGCAGCCTCGACAGGGGGGCTCTAGGGCAGTACTTC. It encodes CASSLDRGALGQYF.

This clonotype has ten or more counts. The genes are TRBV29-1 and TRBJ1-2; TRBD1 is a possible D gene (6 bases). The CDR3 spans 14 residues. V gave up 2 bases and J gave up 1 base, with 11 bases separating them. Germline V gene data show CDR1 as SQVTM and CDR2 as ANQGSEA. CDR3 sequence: CSVEQQGRNYGYTF. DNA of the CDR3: TGCAGCGTTGAACAACAGGGACGTAACTATGGCTACACCTTC.

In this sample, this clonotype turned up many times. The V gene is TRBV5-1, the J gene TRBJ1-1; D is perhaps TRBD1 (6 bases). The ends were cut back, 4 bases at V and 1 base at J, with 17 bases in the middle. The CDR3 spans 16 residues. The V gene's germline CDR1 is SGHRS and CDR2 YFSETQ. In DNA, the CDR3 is TGCGCCAGCAGCGGGGGTTGGGGGGCTGAGAACACTGAAGCTTTCTTT. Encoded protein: CASSGGWGAENTEAFF.

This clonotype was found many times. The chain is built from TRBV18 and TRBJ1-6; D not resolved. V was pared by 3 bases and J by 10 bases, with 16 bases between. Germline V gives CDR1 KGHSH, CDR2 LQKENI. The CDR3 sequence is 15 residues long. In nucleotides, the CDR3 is TGTGCCAGCTCACCCGGCCCTTTAAGGGTATCACCCCTCCACTTT. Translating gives CASSPGPLRVSPLHF.

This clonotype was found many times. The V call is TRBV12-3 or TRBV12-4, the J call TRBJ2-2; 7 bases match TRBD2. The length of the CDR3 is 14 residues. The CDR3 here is CASGAGPNTGELFF. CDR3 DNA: TGTGCAAGCGGGGCAGGCCCGAACACCGGGGAGCTGTTTTTT.

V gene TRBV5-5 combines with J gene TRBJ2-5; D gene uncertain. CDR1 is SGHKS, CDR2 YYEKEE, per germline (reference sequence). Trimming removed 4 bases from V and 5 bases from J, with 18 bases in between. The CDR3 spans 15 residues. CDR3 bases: TGTGCCAGCAGCCCTTTCCGGCTGTCGAGCGAGACCCAGTACTTC. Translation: CASSPFRLSSETQYF.

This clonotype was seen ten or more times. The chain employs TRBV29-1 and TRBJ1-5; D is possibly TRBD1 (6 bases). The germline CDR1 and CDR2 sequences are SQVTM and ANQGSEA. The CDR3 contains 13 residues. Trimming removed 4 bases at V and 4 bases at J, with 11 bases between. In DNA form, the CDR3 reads TGCAGCGTTGTCAGGGGCCCTAATCAGCCCCAGCATTTT. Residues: CSVVRGPNQPQHF.

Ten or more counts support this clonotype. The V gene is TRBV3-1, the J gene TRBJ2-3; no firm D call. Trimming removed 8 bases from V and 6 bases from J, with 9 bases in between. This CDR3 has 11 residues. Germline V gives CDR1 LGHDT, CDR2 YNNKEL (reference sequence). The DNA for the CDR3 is TGTGCCAGCTCTTTCGTTGATACGCAGTATTTT. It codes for CASSFVDTQYF.

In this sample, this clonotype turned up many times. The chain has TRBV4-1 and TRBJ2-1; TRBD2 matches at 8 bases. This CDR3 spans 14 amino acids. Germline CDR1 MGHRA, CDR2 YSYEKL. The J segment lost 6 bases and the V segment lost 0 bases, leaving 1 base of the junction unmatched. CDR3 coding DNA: TGCGCCAGCAGCCAAGATCGGGGGGGCAATGAGCAGTTCTTC. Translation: CASSQDRGGNEQFF.

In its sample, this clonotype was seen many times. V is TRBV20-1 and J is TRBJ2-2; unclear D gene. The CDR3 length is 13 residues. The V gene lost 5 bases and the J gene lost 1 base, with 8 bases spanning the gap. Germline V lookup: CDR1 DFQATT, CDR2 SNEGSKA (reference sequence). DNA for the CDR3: TGCAGTGCTGGTTGGGAGAACACCGGGGAGCTGTTTTTT. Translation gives CSAGWENTGELFF.

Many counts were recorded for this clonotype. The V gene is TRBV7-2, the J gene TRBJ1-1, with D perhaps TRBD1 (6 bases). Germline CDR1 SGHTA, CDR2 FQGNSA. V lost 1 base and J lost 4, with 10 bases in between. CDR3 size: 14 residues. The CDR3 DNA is TGTGCCAGCAGCTTAGGCAGGGGACGCACTGAAGCTTTCTTT. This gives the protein CASSLGRGRTEAFF.

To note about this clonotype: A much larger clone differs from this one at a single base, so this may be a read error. In DNA, the CDR3 is TGTGCCAACAGTGAGGTAGACAGGGGTCGTTCACCCCTCCACTTT. As protein: CANSEVDRGRSPLHF. The genes are TRBV6-1 and TRBJ1-6, with TRBD1 identical over 8 bases. CDR3 length equals 15 residues. Germline assignment: CDR1 MNHNS and CDR2 SASEGT.